The clone carrying this T cell receptor beta chain was recorded only once. The antigen remains unidentified. The entry originates in a study of tumor-infiltrating lymphocytes in localized non-small cell lung cancer. Overall study: Each patient gave resected tumor and non-adjacent uninvolved lung tissue. Findings and limits, study-wide: Different pieces of the same tissue went to different assays, confounding technical variation with intratumor heterogeneity. Tumors had more T cell infiltration than uninvolved lung, per TCRbeta sequencing and CD3 counts. T-cell fraction did not differ between immunotypes IM1 and IM2.

The method was immunoSEQ multiplex PCR; TCRdb's version includes in-frame clones alone and lacks a portion of them. The sample holds about 21,000 clones; 70% to 80% are singletons and the top ten take about 3%. This CDR3 contains 16 residues. The V gene lost 5 bases and the J gene lost 2 bases, with 17 bases spanning the gap. From germline, CDR1 is SGHAT and CDR2 FQNNGV. The origin of this receptor is a human donor with non-small cell lung cancer. Sequencing was carried out using lung tumor tissue. This chain links TRBV11-2 with TRBJ2-3; a possible D gene is TRBD2 (7 bases). CDR3 nucleotide sequence: TGTGCCAGCAGCCCGGGGGCCCTAGCGGCCACAGATACGCAGTATTTT. Its protein is CASSPGALAATDTQYF.